This T cell receptor beta chain was observed in a study of blood T cell repertoires in COVID-19. Whole-study context: Sites across the United States, Italy and Spain contributed samples from acute and convalescent COVID-19. PBMCs, B-cell-depleted T cells, or T cells were the source of the cDNA or gDNA that made up the material.

This clone appeared a few times. Study processing details: Counts of nucleated cells, estimated from reference gene primer amplification, were obtained. Here immunoSEQ multiplex PCR was the method, and the copy in TCRdb shows in-frame clones only, minus some. V and J calls and clone size are those listed in that table; D and trimming were worked out from the DNA. The top ten hold roughly 10% of the sample, which has 85,000 to 90,000 clones, roughly 80% seen once. Germline V CDR1 and CDR2: KGHDR, SFDVKD. The CDR3 is made up of 15 amino acids. With V trimmed by 5 bases and J by 5 bases, 7 bases remained unmatched.

This receptor was identified in a man between 70 and 80 years old with acute or convalescent COVID-19. The genes are TRBV24-1 and TRBJ2-1; 8 positions agree with TRBD2. The sequenced material came from peripheral blood. The CDR3 reads CATSGDGGGNNEQFF. The CDR3, as DNA: TGTGCCACCAGTGGGGACGGGGGGGGCAACAATGAGCAGTTCTTC.